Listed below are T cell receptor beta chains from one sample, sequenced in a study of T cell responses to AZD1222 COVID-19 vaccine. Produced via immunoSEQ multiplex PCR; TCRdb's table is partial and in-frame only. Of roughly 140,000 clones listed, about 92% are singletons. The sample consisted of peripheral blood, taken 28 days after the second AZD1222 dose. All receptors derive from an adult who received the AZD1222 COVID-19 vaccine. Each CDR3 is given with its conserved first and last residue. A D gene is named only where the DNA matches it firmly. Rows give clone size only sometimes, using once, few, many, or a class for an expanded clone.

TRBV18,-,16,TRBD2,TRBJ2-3,CASSLSSGSHLDTQYF,TGTGCCAGCTCACTGTCTAGCGGGAGTCATTTAGATACGCAGTATTTT
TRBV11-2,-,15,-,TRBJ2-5,CASSLNNGLQETQYF,TGTGCCAGCAGCCTAAACAACGGCCTCCAAGAGACCCAGTACTTC
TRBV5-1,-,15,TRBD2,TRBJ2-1,CASSLELDPPGGQFF,TGCGCCAGCAGCTTGGAACTGGATCCCCCGGGGGGGCAGTTCTTC
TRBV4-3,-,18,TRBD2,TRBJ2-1,CASSPGTSGSSSYNEQFF,TGCGCCAGCAGCCCGGGGACTAGCGGGTCGAGCTCCTACAATGAGCAGTTCTTC
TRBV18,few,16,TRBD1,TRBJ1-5,CASSIRQGKLNQPQHF,TGTGCCAGCTCAATCCGACAGGGGAAACTAAATCAGCCCCAGCATTTT
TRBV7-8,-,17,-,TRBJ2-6,CASSLRQDGTGANVLTF,TGTGCCAGCAGCTTACGACAGGACGGCACTGGGGCCAACGTCCTGACTTTC
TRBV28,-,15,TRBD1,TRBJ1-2,CASSLPGQGDYGYTF,TGTGCCAGCAGCTTACCGGGACAGGGTGACTATGGCTACACCTTC
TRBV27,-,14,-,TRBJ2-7,CASNNLTDRYEQYF,TGTGCCAGCAATAATTTAACAGACCGGTACGAGCAGTACTTC
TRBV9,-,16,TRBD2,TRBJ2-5,CASSPGTSGPQETQYF,TGTGCCAGCAGCCCCGGGACTAGCGGGCCCCAAGAGACCCAGTACTTC
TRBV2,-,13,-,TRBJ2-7,CASTRTPSYEQYF,TGTGCCAGCACTAGGACGCCCTCCTACGAGCAGTACTTC
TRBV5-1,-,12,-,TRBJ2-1,CASSGSYNEQFF,TGCGCCAGCAGCGGCAGTTACAATGAGCAGTTCTTC
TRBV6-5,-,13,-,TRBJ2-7,CASRVLGSYEQYF,TGTGCCAGTCGGGTACTCGGGAGCTACGAGCAGTACTTC
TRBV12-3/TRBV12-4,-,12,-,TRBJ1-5,CASSLGANSAHF,TGTGCCAGCAGTTTAGGAGCCAACAGCGCGCATTTT
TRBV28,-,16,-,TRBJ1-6,CASSSNRVGYNSPLHF,TGTGCCAGCAGTTCAAACAGGGTGGGCTATAATTCACCCCTCCACTTT
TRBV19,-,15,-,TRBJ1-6,CASSPGTVVNSPLHF,TGTGCCAGTAGTCCCGGGACCGTCGTGAATTCACCCCTCCACTTT
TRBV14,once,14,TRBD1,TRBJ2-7,CASSFRDRVYEQYF,TGTGCCAGCAGCTTCCGGGACAGGGTCTACGAGCAGTACTTC
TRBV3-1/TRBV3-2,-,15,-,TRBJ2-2,CASSQGFWDTGELFF,TGTGCCAGCAGCCAAGGGTTTTGGGACACCGGGGAGCTGTTTTTT
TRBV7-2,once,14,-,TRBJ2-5,CASSLAVLRETQYF,-
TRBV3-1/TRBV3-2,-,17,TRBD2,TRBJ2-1,CASSSRGTSGRRNEQFF,TGTGCCAGCAGCTCGCGGGGGACTAGCGGGAGGAGGAATGAGCAGTTCTTC
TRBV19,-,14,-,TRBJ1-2,CASSTRDGDYGYTF,TGTGCCAGTAGTACTAGGGACGGAGACTATGGCTACACCTTC
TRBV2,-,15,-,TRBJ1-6,CASSEQGLYNSPLHF,TGTGCCAGCAGTGAACAGGGGCTCTATAATTCACCCCTCCACTTT
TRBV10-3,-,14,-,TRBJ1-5,CAISIGGSGQPQHF,TGTGCCATCAGTATAGGGGGGAGCGGCCAGCCCCAGCATTTT
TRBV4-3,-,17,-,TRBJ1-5,CASSPKVLVGGGQPQHF,TGCGCCAGCAGCCCTAAGGTCCTCGTGGGGGGCGGTCAGCCCCAGCATTTT
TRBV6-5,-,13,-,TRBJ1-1,CASRKTLNTEAFF,TGTGCCAGCAGAAAGACACTGAACACTGAAGCTTTCTTT
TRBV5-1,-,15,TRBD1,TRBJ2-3,CASSKDRGFTDTQYF,TGCGCCAGCAGCAAGGACAGGGGTTTTACAGATACGCAGTATTTT
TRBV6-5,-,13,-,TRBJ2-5,CASSIGQQETQYF,TGTGCCAGCAGTATTGGACAGCAAGAGACCCAGTACTTC
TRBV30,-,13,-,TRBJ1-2,CAWSVAGGESYTF,TGTGCCTGGAGTGTGGCGGGAGGAGAAAGCTACACCTTC
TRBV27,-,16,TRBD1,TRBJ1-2,CASSLLGDRGQYGYTF,TGTGCCAGCAGTTTATTGGGGGACAGGGGGCAGTATGGCTACACCTTC
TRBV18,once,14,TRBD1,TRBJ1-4,CASSSAGGEEKLFF,TGTGCCAGCTCTTCGGCAGGGGGCGAGGAAAAACTGTTTTTT
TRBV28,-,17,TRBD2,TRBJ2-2,CASTPPASGANTGELFF,TGTGCCAGCACCCCCCCGGCTAGCGGGGCGAACACCGGGGAGCTGTTTTTT
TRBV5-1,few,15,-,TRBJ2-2,CASSLNSANTGELFF,TGCGCCAGCAGCTTGAACTCCGCGAACACCGGGGAGCTGTTTTTT
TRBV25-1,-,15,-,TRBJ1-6,CASSELGTYNSPLHF,TGTGCCAGCAGTGAATTGGGGACGTATAATTCACCCCTCCACTTT
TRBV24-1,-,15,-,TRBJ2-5,CATSDPRLGAETQYF,TGTGCCACCAGTGATCCAAGACTAGGCGCGGAGACCCAGTACTTC
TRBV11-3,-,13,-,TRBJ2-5,CASTGYTSHSQYF,TGTGCCAGTACGGGATACACCTCACATAGCCAGTACTTC
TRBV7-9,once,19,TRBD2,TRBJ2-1,CASSRRTSGSYPSYNEQFF,TGTGCCAGCAGCCGCCGGACTAGCGGGAGCTATCCGTCCTACAATGAGCAGTTCTTC
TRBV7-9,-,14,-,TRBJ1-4,CASTYGEGEEKLFF,TGTGCCAGCACTTACGGAGAGGGGGAAGAAAAACTGTTTTTT
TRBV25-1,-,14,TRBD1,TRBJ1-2,CASRGDRGTYGYTF,TGTGCCAGCAGAGGGGACAGGGGTACCTATGGCTACACCTTC
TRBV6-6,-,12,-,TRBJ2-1,CASRRPNNEQFF,TGTGCCAGCAGACGCCCCAACAATGAGCAGTTCTTC
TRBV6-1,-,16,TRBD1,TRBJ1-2,CASSEPGQSSNYGYTF,TGTGCCAGCAGTGAACCGGGACAGAGTTCTAACTATGGCTACACCTTC
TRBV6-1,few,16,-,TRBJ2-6,CASSEEDGAGANVLTF,TGTGCCAGCAGTGAGGAGGATGGGGCTGGGGCCAACGTCCTGACTTTC
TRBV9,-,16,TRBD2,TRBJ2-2,CASSARGSGKGGELFF,TGTGCCAGCAGCGCCAGGGGTAGCGGGAAAGGTGGGGAGCTGTTTTTT
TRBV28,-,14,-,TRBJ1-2,CASTETETFYGYTF,TGTGCCAGCACCGAGACAGAGACGTTTTATGGCTACACCTTC
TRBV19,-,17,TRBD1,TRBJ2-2,CASSNWKGGPNTGELFF,TGTGCCAGTAGTAATTGGAAAGGGGGCCCGAACACCGGGGAGCTGTTTTTT
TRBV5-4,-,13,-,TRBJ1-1,CASSSPRNTEAFF,TGTGCCAGCAGCTCTCCCAGGAACACTGAAGCTTTCTTT
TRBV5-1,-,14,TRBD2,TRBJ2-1,CASSPGTIYNEQFF,TGCGCCAGCAGCCCTGGGACTATATACAATGAGCAGTTCTTC
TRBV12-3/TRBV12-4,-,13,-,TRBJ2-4,CASSFWGQNIQYF,TGTGCCAGCAGTTTCTGGGGCCAAAACATTCAGTACTTC
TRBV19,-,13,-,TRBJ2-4,CASSGPEGDIQYF,TGTGCCAGTAGTGGCCCAGAAGGGGACATTCAGTACTTC
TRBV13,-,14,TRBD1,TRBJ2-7,CASSSDRASYEQYF,TGTGCCAGCAGCTCGGACAGGGCCTCCTACGAGCAGTACTTC
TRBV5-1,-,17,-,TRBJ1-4,CASSPLFPGTNNEKLFF,TGCGCCAGCAGCCCCTTGTTCCCAGGGACCAATAATGAAAAACTGTTTTTT
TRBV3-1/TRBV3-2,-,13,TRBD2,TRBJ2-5,CASSQRGVETQYF,TGTGCCAGCAGCCAGCGGGGGGTGGAGACCCAGTACTTC
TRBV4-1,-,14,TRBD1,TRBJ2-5,CASSRGTAQETQYF,TGCGCCAGCAGCCGAGGGACAGCCCAAGAGACCCAGTACTTC
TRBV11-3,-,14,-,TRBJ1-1,CASSLDKTVPEAFF,TGTGCCAGCAGCTTAGATAAGACAGTACCTGAAGCTTTCTTT
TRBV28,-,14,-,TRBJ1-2,CASSFRAFNYGYTF,TGTGCCAGCAGTTTCAGGGCCTTTAACTATGGCTACACCTTC
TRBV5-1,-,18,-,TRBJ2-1,CASSLGTKTTSSYNEQFF,TGCGCCAGCAGCTTGGGGACTAAGACCACTAGCTCCTACAATGAGCAGTTCTTC
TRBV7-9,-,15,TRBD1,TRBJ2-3,CASSLSRTGTDTQYF,TGTGCCAGCAGCTTAAGTAGGACAGGGACAGATACGCAGTATTTT
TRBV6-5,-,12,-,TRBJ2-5,CASSLRRETQYF,TGTGCCAGCAGTTTAAGAAGGGAGACCCAGTACTTC
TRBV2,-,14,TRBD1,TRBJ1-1,CASIQTGGNTEAFF,TGTGCCAGCATCCAGACAGGGGGCAACACTGAAGCTTTCTTT
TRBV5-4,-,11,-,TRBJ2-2,CASSFAGELFF,TGTGCCAGCAGCTTTGCCGGGGAGCTGTTTTTT